This T cell receptor beta chain was captured in a study of memory CD4+ T cells and cytomegalovirus serostatus. This clone was seen a few times. Germline CDR1 SGHNT, CDR2 YYREEE (reference sequence). Trimming left V 5 bases short and J 3 bases short, with 8 bases between. CDR3 length: 12 residues. Assay: immunoSEQ multiplex PCR; the TCRdb copy retains only in-frame clones and omits some. The data show approximately 61,000 clones, with about 78% seen just once and around 0.51% held by the top ten. The sort gate was single viable CD3+CD4+CD8-CD45RO+ cells for memory CD4+ T cells. After thawing, CD4+ T cells were positively selected.

The receptor comes from an adult in good health and CMV-seronegative. Some clones in this sample may be carry-over from other donors' samples. Specimen: memory CD4+ T cells from blood. This sequence joins TRBV5-4 and TRBJ1-1, with D uncertain. This CDR3 reads CASSSRDTEAFF. The CDR3 DNA is TGTGCCAGCAGTTCGAGGGACACTGAAGCTTTCTTT.